This TCR beta chain is drawn from a study of human T cells and chemical hapten exposure. Study results and limitations: TCRs at a frequency above 1 in 1000 stayed unchanged with DPC sensitization. Large CDR3 similarity clusters arose significantly more often from expanded TCRs than from controls.

CDR3 length equals 16 residues. V was pared by 5 bases and J by 5 bases, with 14 bases of the junction left unmatched. Per germline, CDR1 SGHAT and CDR2 FQNNGV. As regards this clonotype: The antigen remains unidentified.

Using its own MiXCR run on the RACE reads, TCRdb lists one record per CDR3 protein. Among over 95,000 distinct CDR3 sequences, 9.5% to 15% were seen once, and the ten largest hold 2.1%. Time point specified: patch test 1, 2 weeks after DPC sensitization. Treatment specified: therapeutic diphenylcyclopropenone sensitization with weekly scalp DPC. The chain carries TRBV11-2 and TRBJ2-5; the match to TRBD1 covers 7 bases. The sequenced sample was whole blood, obtained in connection with sensitization to the hapten diphenylcyclopropenone (DPC). This clonotype originated in a middle-aged woman with alopecia areata. Some clones in this sample may be carry-over from other donors' samples. The CDR3 nucleotides read TGTGCCAGCAGCGAAAGAGTCCGGGACAGTCGCGAGACCCAGTACTTC. Amino acid sequence: CASSERVRDSRETQYF.